The next 22 T cell receptor beta chains were all read from a single sample in a study of blood T cell repertoires in COVID-19. The data were produced by immunoSEQ multiplex PCR, yet TCRdb's version contains in-frame clones alone and is incomplete. The sample consists of around 370,000 clones, approximately 90% of them appearing once. Sequenced: PBMCs or T cells enriched from blood (not recorded which). The receptors originated from a woman under 30 who had recovered from COVID-19.

The chain joins TRBV19 to TRBJ1-2, with 7 bases lining up with TRBD1. This CDR3 has 12 residues. J lost 8 bases, V lost 6 bases, and 6 bases had no gene match. Germline CDR1 is LNHDA and CDR2 is SQIVND (reference sequence). CDR3 coding DNA: TGTGCCAGTAGGACAGGGCAGGAAGGCTACACCTTC. It specifies CASRTGQEGYTF.

This chain links TRBV11-3 with TRBJ2-5, with D possibly being TRBD2 (6 bases). The CDR3 contains 13 residues. Germline-derived CDR1 and CDR2 are SGHNT and YENEEA. V lost 2 bases, J lost 3 bases, and 7 bases lay in between. CDR3 sequence: CASSLRGKETQYF. CDR3 DNA: TGTGCCAGCAGCTTACGCGGGAAAGAGACCCAGTACTTC.

This chain uses TRBV7-9 with TRBJ1-4; D ambiguous. Germline CDR1 and CDR2: SEHNR and FQNEAQ (reference sequence). The CDR3 spans 14 residues. The V end was cut by 1 base, the J end by 6 bases, with 9 bases between. The CDR3 DNA reads TGTGCCAGCAGCTTAGGGGCTGGTGATGAAAAACTGTTTTTT. Protein sequence: CASSLGAGDEKLFF.

The chain uses TRBV28 and TRBJ1-1, with D perhaps matching TRBD1 (6 bases). The germline gives CDR1 MDHEN, CDR2 SYDVKM. The CDR3 is 14 amino acids. Trimming took off 5 bases at V and 7 bases at J, with 17 bases between the two ends. The CDR3 DNA reads TGTGCCAGCAGTCTCAGGGGTACTTTGGGTGAAGCTTTCTTT. Its translation: CASSLRGTLGEAFF.

This clone was observed a few times. This chain links TRBV4-3 with TRBJ1-1; 8 bases line up with TRBD1. The CDR3 loop spans 13 amino acids. Per the germline V gene, CDR1 is LGHNA and CDR2 is YSLEER. V gave up 0 bases and J gave up 10 bases; unmatched junction bases: 4. Here the CDR3 DNA reads TGCGCCAGCAGCCAAGATCAGGGACAGGCAGCTTTCTTT. This translates into CASSQDQGQAAFF.

The chain carries TRBV2 and TRBJ1-1, with D possibly being TRBD1 (5 bases). V was trimmed by 6 bases and J by 0 bases, leaving 8 bases between them. The length of the CDR3 is 13 residues. CDR1 and CDR2 (germline): SNHLY, FYNNEI. CDR3 residues: CASSGGVNTEAFF. The CDR3 coding sequence is TGTGCCAGCAGCGGGGGGGTGAACACTGAAGCTTTCTTT.

V gene TRBV7-8 combines with J gene TRBJ1-2, with 12 bases aligning to TRBD1. The CDR3 runs to 17 residues. The V and J ends lost 4 bases and 8 bases, in that order; junction bases with no gene match: 14. Germline V gene data show CDR1 as SGHVS and CDR2 as FQNEAQ. The CDR3 here is CASSSEIPGQGAGGYTF. Written as DNA, the CDR3 is TGTGCCAGCAGCTCGGAAATCCCGGGACAGGGGGCGGGCGGCTACACCTTC.

V gene TRBV7-9 combines with J gene TRBJ1-2; 10 nucleotides align to TRBD1. Germline lookup yields CDR1 SEHNR and CDR2 FQNEAQ (reference sequence). Germline trimming cut 4 bases from V and 5 bases from J; bases unmatched to any gene: 4. CDR3 size: 14 residues. This chain's CDR3 is CASSSGQGVYGYTF. CDR3 sequence (DNA): TGTGCCAGCAGCTCAGGACAGGGGGTTTATGGCTACACCTTC. The whole variable domain, filled in from reference TRBV7-9 and TRBJ1-2, reads DTGVSQNPRHKITKRGQNVTFRCDPISEHNRLYWYRQTLGQGPEFLTYFQNEAQLEKSRLLSDRFSAERPKGSFSTLEIQRTEQGDSAMYLCASSSGQGVYGYTFGSGTRLTVV.

The chain is built from TRBV4-3 and TRBJ1-6, with TRBD1 matching over 8 bases. This CDR3 comprises 18 residues. CDR1 LGHNA and CDR2 YSLEER come from the germline V gene. The trim removed 0 bases at V and 8 bases at J, leaving 12 bases unmatched. CDR3 sequence: CASSQDYLQGAQDSPLHF. The CDR3, as DNA: TGCGCCAGCAGCCAAGACTATCTTCAGGGGGCGCAGGATTCACCCCTCCACTTT.

V gene TRBV2 combines with J gene TRBJ1-5; 10 nucleotides agree with TRBD1. CDR1 is SNHLY and CDR2 is FYNNEI in the germline V gene. CDR3 length: 15 amino acids. Trimming at V came to 6 bases and at J to 5 bases, leaving 7 bases not matched to a gene. The chain's CDR3 is CASRGRDRGDQPQHF. As DNA, the CDR3 is TGTGCCAGCAGGGGAAGGGACAGGGGTGATCAGCCCCAGCATTTT.

The chain combines TRBV4-2 with TRBJ1-5; possible D gene TRBD1, 5 bases. The CDR3 is made up of 15 amino acids. V dropped 2 bases and J dropped 3 bases, with 11 bases sitting between them. Germline V lookup: CDR1 LGHNA, CDR2 YNFKEQ. DNA of the CDR3: TGTGCCAGCAGCCAATCCCGCAGGGACAATCAGCCCCAGCATTTT. Encoded protein: CASSQSRRDNQPQHF.

The chain has TRBV7-9 and TRBJ2-3; 10 bases map to TRBD2. Germline lookup yields CDR1 SEHNR and CDR2 FQNEAQ (reference sequence). Trimming removed 10 bases from V and 5 bases from J; junction bases left unmatched: 9. CDR3 size: 14 residues. The CDR3: CAIGASGGGDTQYF. Here the CDR3 DNA reads TGTGCCATTGGGGCTAGCGGGGGTGGAGATACGCAGTATTTT.

The rearrangement joins TRBV6-5 to TRBJ2-7; no firm D call. Germline V gene sequence: CDR1 MNHEY, CDR2 SVGAGI. The CDR3 runs 13 residues. The V gene lost 4 bases and the J gene lost 6 bases, with 13 bases spanning the gap. CDR3 sequence (DNA): TGTGCCAGCAGTTCCACACCGAGGTCCGAGCAGTACTTC. Its protein product is CASSSTPRSEQYF.

The chain is built from TRBV29-1 and TRBJ1-2, with D unresolved. Germline values: CDR1 SQVTM, CDR2 ANQGSEA. The CDR3 totals 11 residues. Trimming removed 8 bases from V and 6 bases from J, with 13 bases in between. This CDR3 is CSTWAADGYTF. The CDR3, as DNA: TGCAGCACTTGGGCAGCGGATGGCTACACCTTC.

V and J are TRBV6-2 or TRBV6-3 and TRBJ2-1, with 11 bases matching TRBD2. After removal of 4 bases from V and 10 bases from J, the junction contained 9 bases not matched to a gene. The CDR3 runs 15 residues. CDR1 is MNHEY, CDR2 SVGEGT, per germline. For the CDR3, the DNA is TGTGCCAGCAGTTCGGGACTAGCGGTGGCGGAAGAGCAGTTCTTC. This gives the protein CASSSGLAVAEEQFF.

V is TRBV6-5 and J is TRBJ1-2; 8 bases agree with TRBD1. The V and J ends lost 0 bases and 5 bases, in that order; junction bases with no gene match: 8. The germline V gene has CDR1 MNHEY and CDR2 SVGAGI. This CDR3 is built from 16 residues. The CDR3 DNA reads as TGTGCCAGCAGTTACTCGAGTGGACAGGGTTTATATGGCTACACCTTC. Its translation: CASSYSSGQGLYGYTF.

V gene TRBV6-2 or TRBV6-3 combines with J gene TRBJ2-2; 12 nucleotides match TRBD2. Germline V lookup: CDR1 MNHEY, CDR2 SVGEGT. This CDR3 has 18 residues. J gave up 4 bases and V 2 bases, and 8 bases lay outside the gene matches. The CDR3 coding sequence is TGTGCCAGCAGTTACCCCTTCCTAGCGGGGGGGGTCACCGGGGAGCTGTTTTTT. The encoded protein is CASSYPFLAGGVTGELFF.

The chain recombines TRBV4-3 with TRBJ2-1; unclear D gene. Germline CDR1 reads LGHNA; CDR2 reads YSLEER. This CDR3 region has 14 residues. Deletions cut 2 bases from V and 7 bases from J, with 12 bases between. CDR3 protein: CASSQSRLSNEQFF. The DNA for the CDR3 is TGCGCCAGCAGCCAATCGAGGCTAAGTAATGAGCAGTTCTTC.

This clone has more than one count but fewer than ten. The chain couples TRBV4-3 to TRBJ2-7, with a possible D match to TRBD2 (5 bases). The germline V gene encodes CDR1 LGHNA and CDR2 YSLEER. Trimming stripped 0 bases from V and 6 bases from J, with 6 bases between. CDR3 length: 12 residues. CDR3 loop: CASSQDEGEQYF. The CDR3 DNA follows: TGCGCCAGCAGCCAAGATGAGGGCGAGCAGTACTTC.

The count of this clone is one. V usage is TRBV19 and J usage is TRBJ2-3; D unresolved. The V end was cut by 5 bases, the J end by 0 bases, with 6 bases between. Per germline, CDR1 LNHDA and CDR2 SQIVND (reference sequence). This CDR3 comprises 13 residues. The CDR3 coding sequence is TGTGCCAGTAGTGTCCTTAGCACAGATACGCAGTATTTT. This codes for CASSVLSTDTQYF.

V and J are TRBV18 and TRBJ2-3; 12 bases map to TRBD2. The CDR3 runs to 17 residues. From germline, CDR1 is KGHSH and CDR2 LQKENI. The V segment lost 4 bases and the J segment 2 bases; nucleotides outside the gene matches: 7. The CDR3 here is CASSRLAGATNTDTQYF. DNA of the CDR3: TGTGCCAGCTCACGACTAGCGGGGGCCACTAACACAGATACGCAGTATTTT.

V usage is TRBV28 and J usage is TRBJ1-2, with 9 bases identical to TRBD1. CDR3 length: 14 amino acids. The germline V gene encodes CDR1 MDHEN and CDR2 SYDVKM. Losses at the gene ends were 6 bases for V and 6 bases for J; bases not matched to a gene: 8. CDR3 residues: CASRKPGQGDGYTF. Written as DNA, the CDR3 is TGTGCCAGCAGGAAGCCGGGACAGGGAGATGGCTACACCTTC.